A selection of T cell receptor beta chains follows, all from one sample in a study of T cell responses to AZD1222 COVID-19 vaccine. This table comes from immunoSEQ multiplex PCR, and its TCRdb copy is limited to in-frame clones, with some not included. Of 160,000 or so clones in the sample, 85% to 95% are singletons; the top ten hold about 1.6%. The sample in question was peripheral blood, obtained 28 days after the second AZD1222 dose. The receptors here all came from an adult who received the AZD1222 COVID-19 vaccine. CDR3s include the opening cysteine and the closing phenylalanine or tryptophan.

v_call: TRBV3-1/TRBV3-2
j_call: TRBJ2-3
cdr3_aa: CASKGAYWDTQYF

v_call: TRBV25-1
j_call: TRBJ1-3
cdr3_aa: CASTTVGNTIYF

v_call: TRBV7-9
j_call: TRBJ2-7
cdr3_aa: CASSLAGAYEQYF

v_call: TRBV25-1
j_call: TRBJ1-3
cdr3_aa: CASTDRGGAGNTIYF

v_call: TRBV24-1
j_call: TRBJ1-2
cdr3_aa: CATSDGGQGLSYGYTF

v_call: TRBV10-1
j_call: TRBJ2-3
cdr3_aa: CASSERLAGDIGKDTQYF

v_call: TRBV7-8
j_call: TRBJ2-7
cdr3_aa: CASSLVSGGTYEQYF

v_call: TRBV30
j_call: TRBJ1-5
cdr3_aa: CAWTAGPGYQPQHF

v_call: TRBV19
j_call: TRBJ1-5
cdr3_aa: CASSDRQIRAGQPQHF

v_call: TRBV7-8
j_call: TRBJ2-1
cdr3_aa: CASSFRDREFF

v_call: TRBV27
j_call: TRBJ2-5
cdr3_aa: CASTMTKTQYF

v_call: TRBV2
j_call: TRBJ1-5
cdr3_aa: CASSEEAGGQEPQHF

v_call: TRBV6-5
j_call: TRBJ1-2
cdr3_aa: CASRDREGYTF

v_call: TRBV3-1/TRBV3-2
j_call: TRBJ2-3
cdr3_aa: CASSQVASGGGTQYF

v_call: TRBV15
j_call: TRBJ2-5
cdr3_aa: CATSGGVQETQYF

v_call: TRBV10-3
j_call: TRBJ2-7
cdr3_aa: CATAAGSSYEQYF

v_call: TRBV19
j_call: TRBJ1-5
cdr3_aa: CASSRDRDDNQPQHF

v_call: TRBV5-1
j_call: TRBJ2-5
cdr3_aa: CASRKREVETQYF

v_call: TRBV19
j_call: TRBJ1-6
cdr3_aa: CASSSPGSRSYNSPLHF

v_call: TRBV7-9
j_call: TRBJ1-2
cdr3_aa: CASSLAIGTPVYTF

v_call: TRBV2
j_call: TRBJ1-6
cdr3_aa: CASASEQGYNSPLHF

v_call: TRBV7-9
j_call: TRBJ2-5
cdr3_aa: CASSPRSGQETQYF

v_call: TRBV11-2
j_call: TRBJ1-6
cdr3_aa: CASSLRQGSPLHF

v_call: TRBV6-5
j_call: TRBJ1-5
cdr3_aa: CASSPWQGNQPQHF

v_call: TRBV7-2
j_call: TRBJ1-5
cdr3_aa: CASSLDQAAQPQHF

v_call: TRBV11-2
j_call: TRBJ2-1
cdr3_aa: CASSTTSGRANEQFF

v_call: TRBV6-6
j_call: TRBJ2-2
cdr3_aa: CASNTGDTGELFF

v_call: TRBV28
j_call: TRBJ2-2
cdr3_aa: CASTPWTGSAGELFF

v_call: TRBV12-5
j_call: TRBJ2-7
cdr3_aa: CASGLGRPRGQLGEQYF

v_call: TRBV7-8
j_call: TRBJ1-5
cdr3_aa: CASSAGNSNQPQHF

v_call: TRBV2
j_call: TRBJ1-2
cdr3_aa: CATLKGANGYTF

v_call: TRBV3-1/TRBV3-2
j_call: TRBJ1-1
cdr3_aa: CASSPRSAGREAFF

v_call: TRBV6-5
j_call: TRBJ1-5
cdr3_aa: CASSMQGAGQPQHF

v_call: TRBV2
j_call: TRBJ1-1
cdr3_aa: CASAAGRTEAFF

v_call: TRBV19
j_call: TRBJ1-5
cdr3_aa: CASSIPGGGQPQHF

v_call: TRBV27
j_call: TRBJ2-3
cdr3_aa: CASSLSADTQYF

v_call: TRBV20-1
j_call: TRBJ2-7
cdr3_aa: CSASSSGRVGEQYF

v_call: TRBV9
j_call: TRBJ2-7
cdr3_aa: CASSGSWRATYEQYF

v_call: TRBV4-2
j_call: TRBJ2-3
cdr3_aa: CASSQVGKGGASTDTQYF

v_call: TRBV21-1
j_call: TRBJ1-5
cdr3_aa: CASSEREVRNQPQHF

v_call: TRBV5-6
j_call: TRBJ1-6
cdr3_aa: CASGTFTNSPLHF

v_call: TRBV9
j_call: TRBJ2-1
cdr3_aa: CASSPGLAEALLF

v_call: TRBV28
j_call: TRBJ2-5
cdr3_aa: CASSLFQETQYF

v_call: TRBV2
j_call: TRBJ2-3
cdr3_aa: CASSTPSGTTDTQYF

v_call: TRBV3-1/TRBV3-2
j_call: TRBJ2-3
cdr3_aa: CASRRTTLEDTQYF